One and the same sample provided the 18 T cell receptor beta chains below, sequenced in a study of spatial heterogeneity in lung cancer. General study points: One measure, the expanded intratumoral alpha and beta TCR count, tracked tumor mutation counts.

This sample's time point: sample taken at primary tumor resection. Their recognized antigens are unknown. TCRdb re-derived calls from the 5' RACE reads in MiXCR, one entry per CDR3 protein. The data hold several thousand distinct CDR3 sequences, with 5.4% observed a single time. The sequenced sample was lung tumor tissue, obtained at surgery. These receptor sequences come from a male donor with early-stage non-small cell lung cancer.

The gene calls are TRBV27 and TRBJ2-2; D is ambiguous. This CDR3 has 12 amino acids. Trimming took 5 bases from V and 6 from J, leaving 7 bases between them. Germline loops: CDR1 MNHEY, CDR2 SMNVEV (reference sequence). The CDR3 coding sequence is TGTGCCAGCAGTCCGTGGGCCGGGGAGCTGTTTTTT. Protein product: CASSPWAGELFF.

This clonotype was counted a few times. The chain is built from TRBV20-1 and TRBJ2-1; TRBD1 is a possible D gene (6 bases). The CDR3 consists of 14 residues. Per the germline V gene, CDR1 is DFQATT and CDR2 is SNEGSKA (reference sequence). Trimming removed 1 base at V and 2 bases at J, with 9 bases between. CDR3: CSARAQGTYNEQFF. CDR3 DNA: TGCAGTGCTAGAGCGCAGGGGACCTACAATGAGCAGTTCTTC.

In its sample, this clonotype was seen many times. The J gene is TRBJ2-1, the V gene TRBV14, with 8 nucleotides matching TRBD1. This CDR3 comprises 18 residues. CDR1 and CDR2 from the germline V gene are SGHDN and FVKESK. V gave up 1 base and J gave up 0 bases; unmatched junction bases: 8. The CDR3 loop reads CASSQAGGQATSYNEQFF. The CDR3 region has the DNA TGTGCCAGCAGCCAAGCTGGGGGACAGGCTACCTCCTACAATGAGCAGTTCTTC.

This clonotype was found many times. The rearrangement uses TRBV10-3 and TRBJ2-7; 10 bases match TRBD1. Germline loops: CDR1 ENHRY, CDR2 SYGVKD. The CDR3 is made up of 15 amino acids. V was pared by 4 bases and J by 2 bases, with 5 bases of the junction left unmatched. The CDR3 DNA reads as TGTGCCATCAGTGCGACAGGGGGCGAGGCCTACGAGCAGTACTTC. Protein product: CAISATGGEAYEQYF.

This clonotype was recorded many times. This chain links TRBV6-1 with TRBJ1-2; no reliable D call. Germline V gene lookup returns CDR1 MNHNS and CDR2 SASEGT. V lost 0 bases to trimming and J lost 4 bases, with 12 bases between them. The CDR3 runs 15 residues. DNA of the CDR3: TGTGCCAGCAGTGAAGCGTATACCCAGCTCTATGGCTACACCTTC. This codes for CASSEAYTQLYGYTF.

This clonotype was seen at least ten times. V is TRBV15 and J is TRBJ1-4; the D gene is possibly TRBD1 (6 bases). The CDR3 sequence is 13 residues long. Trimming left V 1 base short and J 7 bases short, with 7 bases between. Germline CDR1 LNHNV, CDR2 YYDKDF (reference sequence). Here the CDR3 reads CATSRGGAEKLFF. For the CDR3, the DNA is TGTGCCACCAGCAGAGGGGGGGCTGAAAAACTGTTTTTT.

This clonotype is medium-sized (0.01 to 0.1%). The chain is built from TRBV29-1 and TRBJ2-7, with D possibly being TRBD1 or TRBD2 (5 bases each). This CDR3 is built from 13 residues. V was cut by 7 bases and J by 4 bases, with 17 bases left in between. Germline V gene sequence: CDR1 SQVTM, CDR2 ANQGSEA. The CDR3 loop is CSAKRDQGYEQYF. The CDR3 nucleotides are TGCAGCGCCAAACGGGACCAGGGATACGAGCAGTACTTC.

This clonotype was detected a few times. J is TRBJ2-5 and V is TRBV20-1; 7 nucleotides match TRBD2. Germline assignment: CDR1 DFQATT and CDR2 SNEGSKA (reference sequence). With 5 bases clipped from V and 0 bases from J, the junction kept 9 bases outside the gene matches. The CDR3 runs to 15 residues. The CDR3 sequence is CSAAVRGKYQETQYF. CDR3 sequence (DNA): TGCAGTGCTGCGGTGCGGGGGAAGTACCAAGAGACCCAGTACTTC.

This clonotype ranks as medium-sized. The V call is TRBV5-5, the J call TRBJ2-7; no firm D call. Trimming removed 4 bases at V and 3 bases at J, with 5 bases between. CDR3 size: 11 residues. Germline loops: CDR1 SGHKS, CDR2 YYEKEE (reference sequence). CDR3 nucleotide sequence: TGTGCCAGCAGCGTGGGCTACGAGCAGTACTTC. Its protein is CASSVGYEQYF.

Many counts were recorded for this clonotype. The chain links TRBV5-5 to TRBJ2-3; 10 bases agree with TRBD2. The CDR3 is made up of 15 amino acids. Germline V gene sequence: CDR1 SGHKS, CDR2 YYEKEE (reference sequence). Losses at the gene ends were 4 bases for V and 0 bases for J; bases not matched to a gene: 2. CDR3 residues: CASSGLAASTDTQYF. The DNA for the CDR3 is TGTGCCAGCAGCGGACTAGCGGCTAGCACAGATACGCAGTATTTT.

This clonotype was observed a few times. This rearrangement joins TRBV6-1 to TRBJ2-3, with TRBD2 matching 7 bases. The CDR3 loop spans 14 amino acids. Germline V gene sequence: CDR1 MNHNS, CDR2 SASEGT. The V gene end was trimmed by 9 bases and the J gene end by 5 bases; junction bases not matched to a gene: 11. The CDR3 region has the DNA TGTGCCAGTCTTAGGGCGGGAGCGCGAGATACGCAGTATTTT. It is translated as CASLRAGARDTQYF.

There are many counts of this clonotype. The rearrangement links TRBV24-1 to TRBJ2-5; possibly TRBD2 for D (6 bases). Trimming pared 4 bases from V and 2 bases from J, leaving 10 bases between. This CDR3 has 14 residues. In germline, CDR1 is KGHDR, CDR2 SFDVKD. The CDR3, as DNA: TGTGCCACCAGTGAGGGTGGGACTCAAGAGACCCAGTACTTC. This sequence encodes CATSEGGTQETQYF.

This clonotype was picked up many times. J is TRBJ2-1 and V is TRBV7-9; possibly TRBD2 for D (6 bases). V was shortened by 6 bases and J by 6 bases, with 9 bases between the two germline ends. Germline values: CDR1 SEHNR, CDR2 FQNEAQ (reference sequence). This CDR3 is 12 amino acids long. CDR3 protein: CASRQLANEQFF. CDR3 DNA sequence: TGTGCCAGCAGACAACTAGCCAATGAGCAGTTCTTC.

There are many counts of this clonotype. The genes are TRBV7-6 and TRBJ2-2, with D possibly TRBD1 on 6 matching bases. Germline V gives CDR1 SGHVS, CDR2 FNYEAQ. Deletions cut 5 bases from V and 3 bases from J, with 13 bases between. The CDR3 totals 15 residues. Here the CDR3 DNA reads TGTGCCAGCAGCGTAAACCGACAGGACACCGGGGAGCTGTTTTTT. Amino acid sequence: CASSVNRQDTGELFF.

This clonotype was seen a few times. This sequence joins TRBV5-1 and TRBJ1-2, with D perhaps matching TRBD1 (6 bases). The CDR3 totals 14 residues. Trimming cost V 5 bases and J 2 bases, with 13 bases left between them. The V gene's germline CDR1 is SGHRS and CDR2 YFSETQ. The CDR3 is CASRINRDNYGYTF. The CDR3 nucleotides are TGCGCCAGCAGAATAAACAGGGACAACTATGGCTACACCTTC.

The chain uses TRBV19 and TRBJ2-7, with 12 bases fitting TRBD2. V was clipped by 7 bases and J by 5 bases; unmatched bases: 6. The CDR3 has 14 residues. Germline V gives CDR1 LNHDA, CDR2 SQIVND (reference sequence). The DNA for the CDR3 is TGTGCCAGTAAACAGACTAGCGGGAGTAACGAGCAGTACTTC. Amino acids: CASKQTSGSNEQYF.

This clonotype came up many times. DNA of the CDR3: TGTGCCAGCTCACCACGACTAGCAGCGAACACCGGGGAGCTGTTTTTT. Protein: CASSPRLAANTGELFF. The genes are TRBV18 and TRBJ2-2, with 7 bases fitting TRBD2. Losses at the gene ends were 1 base for V and 0 bases for J; bases not matched to a gene: 2. The CDR3 runs 16 residues. From germline, CDR1 is KGHSH and CDR2 LQKENI.

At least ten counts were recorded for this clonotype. This CDR3 is CASSYFRSGETQYF. The CDR3 bases are TGTGCCAGCAGCTACTTTCGGTCCGGGGAGACCCAGTACTTC. The gene calls are TRBV7-9 and TRBJ2-5; D gene uncertain. V was trimmed by 4 bases and J by 5 bases, leaving 14 bases between them. The CDR3 runs to 14 residues. From germline, CDR1 is SEHNR and CDR2 FQNEAQ (reference sequence). Filled out from reference TRBV7-9 and TRBJ2-5, the complete variable domain reads DTGVSQNPRHKITKRGQNVTFRCDPISEHNRLYWYRQTLGQGPEFLTYFQNEAQLEKSRLLSDRFSAERPKGSFSTLEIQRTEQGDSAMYLCASSYFRSGETQYFGPGTRLLVL.